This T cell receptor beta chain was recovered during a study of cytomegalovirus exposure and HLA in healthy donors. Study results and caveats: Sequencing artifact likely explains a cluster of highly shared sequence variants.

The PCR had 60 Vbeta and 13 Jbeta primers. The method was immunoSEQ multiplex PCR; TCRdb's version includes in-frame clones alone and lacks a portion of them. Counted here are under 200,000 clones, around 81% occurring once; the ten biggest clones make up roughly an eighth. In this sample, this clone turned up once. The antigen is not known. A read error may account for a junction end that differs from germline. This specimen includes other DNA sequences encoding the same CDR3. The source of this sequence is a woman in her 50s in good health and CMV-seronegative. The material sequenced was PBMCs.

The CDR3 nucleotides are TGCGCCAGCAGCCAGGGACAACTGAATACTGAAGCTTTCTTT. This sequence encodes CASSQGQLNTEAFF. The rearrangement uses TRBV5-1 and TRBJ1-1, with D perhaps TRBD1 (6 bases). CDR3 length: 14 amino acids. The germline gives CDR1 SGHRS, CDR2 YFSETQ.